One sample yielded the 24 T cell receptor beta chains listed below, sequenced in a study of CD8 T cells in ankylosing spondylitis. TCRdb redid the calling of the 5' RACE reads with MiXCR, one entry per CDR3 protein. The table records 150,000 to 200,000 distinct CDR3 sequences, 15% to 20% of them present only once. The sequenced sample was blood, either unsorted or a sorted T cell fraction (not recorded which). The receptors shown here come from a male donor with ankylosing spondylitis or in good health (not recorded which).

This clonotype has at least ten counts. The genes are TRBV7-3 and TRBJ1-6; D remains unclear. The CDR3 contains 14 residues. Per germline, CDR1 SGHTA and CDR2 FQGTGA. Trimming cost V 0 bases and J 8 bases, with 8 bases left between them. The CDR3 spells CASSLTGLDSPLHF. CDR3 nucleotides: TGTGCCAGCAGCTTAACAGGGCTGGATTCACCCCTCCACTTT.

This clonotype was picked up a small number of times. J is TRBJ1-1 and V is TRBV5-6; 10 nucleotides agree with TRBD1. The V gene end was trimmed by 5 bases and the J gene end by 3 bases; junction bases not matched to a gene: 13. Germline V lookup: CDR1 SGHDT, CDR2 YYEEEE. The CDR3 spans 17 residues. CDR3 loop: CASSLRQGAEVDTEAFF. As DNA, the CDR3 is TGTGCCAGCAGTCTTCGACAGGGGGCTGAGGTGGACACTGAAGCTTTCTTT. Based on the CDR3 plus reference TRBV5-6 and TRBJ1-1, the full variable domain is DAGVTQSPTHLIKTRGQQVTLRCSPKSGHDTVSWYQQALGQGPQFIFQYYEEEERQRGNFPDRFSGHQFPNYSSELNVNALLLGDSALYLCASSLRQGAEVDTEAFFGQGTRLTVV.

This clonotype was observed a handful of times. This sequence joins TRBV20-1 and TRBJ1-4, with TRBD1 as a possible D gene (6 bases). The CDR3 spans 14 residues. The germline CDR1 and CDR2 sequences are DFQATT and SNEGSKA (reference sequence). V was trimmed by 5 bases and J by 3 bases, leaving 13 bases between them. The CDR3 DNA sequence: TGCAGTGCTTCTGGTGGGGGCTCTAATGAAAAACTGTTTTTT. This gives the protein CSASGGGSNEKLFF.

This clonotype has a handful of counts. The DNA for the CDR3 is TGCAGTGCTGATCCGGGACAGGGGGCGCTTGGGGCCAACGTCCTGACTTTC. The encoded protein is CSADPGQGALGANVLTF. J is TRBJ2-6 and V is TRBV20-1, with 12 bases fitting TRBD1. Trimming removed 5 bases from V and 3 bases from J; junction bases left unmatched: 8. The CDR3 spans 17 residues. Germline V lookup: CDR1 DFQATT, CDR2 SNEGSKA (reference sequence).

This clonotype was counted many times. This chain uses TRBV9 with TRBJ1-5; perhaps TRBD1 as D (6 bases). The ends were cut back, 0 bases at V and 4 bases at J, with 8 bases in the middle. Germline values: CDR1 SGDLS, CDR2 YYNGEE. This CDR3 spans 14 amino acids. CDR3 in amino acids: CASSVEGGNQPQHF. The DNA of the CDR3 is TGTGCCAGCAGCGTAGAAGGGGGAAATCAGCCCCAGCATTTT.

This clonotype appeared many times. The genes are TRBV20-1 and TRBJ1-1, with D perhaps matching TRBD1 (5 bases). The CDR3 sequence is 13 residues long. CDR1 and CDR2 (germline): DFQATT, SNEGSKA (reference sequence). Between the trimmed V and J ends, which lost 3 bases and 4 bases, there was a span of 12 bases. CDR3 DNA: TGCAGTGCTAGTGGCTGGGGGGGCACTGAAGCTTTCTTT. Amino acids: CSASGWGGTEAFF.

Only a few counts were recorded for this clonotype. This sequence joins TRBV5-1 and TRBJ2-2; 16 positions match TRBD2. The CDR3 contains 18 residues. J lost 4 bases, V lost 4 bases, and 7 bases had no gene match. Germline CDR1 reads SGHRS; CDR2 reads YFSETQ. CDR3 nucleotides: TGCGCCAGCAGCCCGGGACTAGCGGGAGGGCCGAGCACCGGGGAGCTGTTTTTT. It codes for CASSPGLAGGPSTGELFF. Full variable domain (remainder filled in from reference TRBV5-1 and TRBJ2-2): KAGVTQTPRYLIKTRGQQVTLSCSPISGHRSVSWYQQTPGQGLQFLFEYFSETQRNKGNFPGRFSGRQFSNSRSEMNVSTLELGDSALYLCASSPGLAGGPSTGELFFGEGSRLTVL.

This clonotype was detected many times. CDR3 sequence (DNA): TGCAGCGTTGAAAGTAGGCTAGGGACTCAAGAGCAGTTCTTC. Amino acid sequence: CSVESRLGTQEQFF. J is TRBJ2-1 and V is TRBV29-1, with TRBD2 as a possible D gene (6 bases). From germline, CDR1 is SQVTM and CDR2 ANQGSEA. The germline V and J ends were trimmed by 2 bases and 10 bases, with 18 bases remaining between them. The CDR3 length is 14 residues.

This clonotype was observed at least ten times. This chain connects TRBV12-3 or TRBV12-4 to TRBJ2-7, with TRBD1 matching over 9 bases. The CDR3 totals 13 residues. V was clipped by 5 bases and J by 6 bases; unmatched bases: 5. CDR3 region: CASSIGTGFEQYF. The CDR3 bases are TGTGCCAGCAGTATCGGGACAGGGTTCGAGCAGTACTTC.

The chain carries TRBV7-8 and TRBJ2-2; D may match TRBD1 or TRBD2 (5 bases each). Germline V lookup: CDR1 SGHVS, CDR2 FQNEAQ. This CDR3 has 14 residues. The ends were cut back, 2 bases at V and 5 bases at J, with 9 bases in the middle. CDR3 protein: CASSLSWGTGELFF. CDR3 in DNA: TGTGCCAGCAGCTTATCATGGGGGACCGGGGAGCTGTTTTTT.

In this sample, this clonotype turned up many times. The V and J genes are TRBV24-1 and TRBJ2-2, with TRBD2 matching 13 bases. The germline V gene has CDR1 KGHDR and CDR2 SFDVKD. The ends lost 4 bases at V and 1 base at J; junction bases unmatched: 5. There are 18 residues in the CDR3. The CDR3 bases are TGTGCCACCAGTGACCCAGGACTAGCGGGAGTGAACACCGGGGAGCTGTTTTTT. As protein: CATSDPGLAGVNTGELFF.

This clonotype has a count of ten or more. The genes are TRBV5-1 and TRBJ2-1; 8 bases are a match to TRBD2. J lost 2 bases, V lost 5 bases, and 3 bases had no gene match. This CDR3 is 14 amino acids long. Germline V gene sequence: CDR1 SGHRS, CDR2 YFSETQ. CDR3 region: CASRASGPYNEQFF. The CDR3 coding sequence is TGCGCCAGCAGGGCTAGCGGGCCCTACAATGAGCAGTTCTTC.

Many counts were recorded for this clonotype. The CDR3 loop reads CASSFGVTGQGQPQHF. The CDR3, as DNA: TGTGCCAGCAGCTTCGGGGTGACAGGGCAAGGGCAGCCCCAGCATTTT. V usage is TRBV5-6 and J usage is TRBJ1-5, with 7 bases that match TRBD1. V dropped 2 bases and J dropped 7; count of bases not matched to a gene: 12. Germline V gene sequence: CDR1 SGHDT, CDR2 YYEEEE. This CDR3 has 16 residues.

This clonotype was found a few times. CDR3 loop: CASGGYTGELFF. CDR3 coding DNA: TGTGCCAGTGGGGGATACACCGGGGAGCTGTTTTTT. The J gene is TRBJ2-2, the V gene TRBV19; tentatively, D is TRBD1 or TRBD2 (5 bases each). CDR3 size: 12 residues. V was pared by 8 bases and J by 3 bases, with 7 bases between. Germline lookup yields CDR1 LNHDA and CDR2 SQIVND (reference sequence). Supplemented by reference TRBV19 and TRBJ2-2, the full variable domain reads DGGITQSPKYLFRKEGQNVTLSCEQNLNHDAMYWYRQDPGQGLRLIYYSQIVNDFQKGDIAEGYSVSREKKESFPLTVTSAQKNPTAFYLCASGGYTGELFFGEGSRLTVL.

This clonotype was seen at least ten times. The chain is built from TRBV5-1 and TRBJ1-1, with 9 positions matching TRBD1. The CDR3 has 15 residues. Germline lookup yields CDR1 SGHRS and CDR2 YFSETQ. V shed 4 bases and J 1 base; nucleotides not matched to a gene: 5. DNA of the CDR3: TGCGCCAGCAGCATAGGGACAGGGCCGAACACTGAAGCTTTCTTT. This translates into CASSIGTGPNTEAFF.

This clonotype was picked up many times. The rearrangement uses TRBV15 and TRBJ1-4; no firm D call. Trimming cost V 1 base and J 4 bases, with 13 bases left between them. The CDR3 is 16 residues long. Germline CDR1 is LNHNV and CDR2 is YYDKDF (reference sequence). The CDR3 loop reads CATSRGREVLNEKLFF. CDR3 coding DNA: TGTGCCACCAGCAGAGGCAGAGAGGTGCTTAATGAAAAACTGTTTTTT.

This clonotype was detected ten times or more. The genes are TRBV20-1 and TRBJ2-5; perhaps TRBD1 as D (6 bases). This CDR3 has 11 amino acids. Trimming shortened V by 5 bases and J by 5 bases, and 9 bases separated the two germline ends. The germline V gene encodes CDR1 DFQATT and CDR2 SNEGSKA (reference sequence). CDR3 residues: CSAGRGETQYF. For the CDR3, the DNA is TGCAGTGCTGGAAGGGGGGAGACCCAGTACTTC.

This sequence joins TRBV20-1 and TRBJ2-3; 7 bases agree with TRBD2. Germline V lookup: CDR1 DFQATT, CDR2 SNEGSKA (reference sequence). The length of the CDR3 is 18 residues. J lost 0 bases, V lost 3 bases, and 15 bases had no gene match. The CDR3 spells CSASGRPGSPSSTDTQYF. The CDR3 DNA is TGCAGTGCTAGCGGGAGGCCCGGTTCTCCCTCTAGCACAGATACGCAGTATTTT.

Only a few counts were recorded for this clonotype. The chain has TRBV6-2 or TRBV6-3 and TRBJ1-5; TRBD1 agrees at 10 bases. The junction had 13 bases not matched to a gene; V was cut back by 6 bases and J by 8 bases. Germline-derived CDR1 and CDR2 are MNHEY and SVGEGT. There are 16 residues in the CDR3. This CDR3 is CASRPPGTGVSKPQHF. The CDR3 nucleotides are TGTGCCAGCAGGCCACCCGGGACAGGGGTATCCAAGCCCCAGCATTTT.

The V and J genes are TRBV20-1 and TRBJ1-2; D gene uncertain. CDR1 and CDR2 from the germline V gene are DFQATT and SNEGSKA (reference sequence). This CDR3 comprises 14 residues. Trimming left V 2 bases short and J 5 bases short, with 15 bases between. The CDR3 sequence is CSARQLHVGYGYTF. Here the CDR3 DNA reads TGCAGTGCTAGACAGTTACACGTAGGGTATGGCTACACCTTC.

This clonotype has just a few counts. The genes are TRBV28 and TRBJ2-7, with D perhaps TRBD1 or TRBD2 (5 bases each). In germline, CDR1 is MDHEN, CDR2 SYDVKM. The CDR3 consists of 13 residues. The V and J ends lost 8 bases and 5 bases respectively, with 16 bases between them. CDR3 loop: CASGTGLRNEQYF. The CDR3 bases are TGTGCCAGCGGGACGGGATTGAGAAACGAGCAGTACTTC.

This clonotype came up a few times. V and J are TRBV20-1 and TRBJ1-1; 9 positions match TRBD1. The CDR3 runs 17 residues. J gave up 0 bases and V 1 base, and 9 bases lay outside the gene matches. Germline loops: CDR1 DFQATT, CDR2 SNEGSKA (reference sequence). The CDR3 nucleotides read TGCAGTGCTAGAGCGGTGGGACAGGGAAAAATGAACACTGAAGCTTTCTTT. This sequence encodes CSARAVGQGKMNTEAFF.

This clonotype was seen many times. This chain joins TRBV10-3 and TRBJ1-5; no firm D call. Germline lookup yields CDR1 ENHRY and CDR2 SYGVKD. The CDR3 is 14 residues long. Between the trimmed V and J ends, which lost 6 bases and 6 bases, there was a span of 15 bases. The chain's CDR3 is CAIRKDEGGQPQHF. CDR3 sequence (DNA): TGTGCCATCAGGAAGGACGAAGGAGGTCAGCCCCAGCATTTT.

This clonotype showed up many times. This chain connects TRBV28 to TRBJ2-5; 9 positions match TRBD2. Germline V gene sequence: CDR1 MDHEN, CDR2 SYDVKM. CDR3 length: 16 residues. The junction had 12 bases not matched to a gene; V was cut back by 5 bases and J by 5 bases. This CDR3 reads CASSIANLAGTETQYF. In DNA, the CDR3 is TGTGCCAGCAGTATTGCAAACCTAGCGGGGACGGAGACCCAGTACTTC.